The present T cell receptor (beta chain) was sequenced within a study of low-dose radiotherapy and immunotherapy resistance in tumors. Study summary: Intravenously given cyclophosphamide 200 mg/m2 followed a two-week schedule that placed each dose one day before radiation and immunotherapy.

The CDR3 runs to 15 residues. V shed 2 bases, J shed 4 bases, and the junction held 8 bases outside the gene matches. Looked up from germline, CDR1 is MNHEY and CDR2 is SVGAGI. Time point in this sample: before trial treatment. Patients qualified if they had advanced solid tumors that lacked tumor-infiltrating lymphocytes. Primers targeting TRAV and TRBV primed first-strand cDNA, covering alpha and beta chains. Over about 19 PCR cycles, TCRs were amplified from a constant-region primer and V-primer adapter. Through in vitro transcription, the mRNA that had been isolated was amplified. MiXCR was run by TCRdb on the reads, yielding one entry per CDR3 protein. The sample lists more than 50,000 distinct CDR3 sequences, 26% occurring once.

This receptor was obtained from a male donor with rectosigmoid adenocarcinoma. This material consisted of PBMCs, taken before treatment. V and J are TRBV6-5 and TRBJ2-7, with 7 bases fitting TRBD2. DNA of the CDR3: TGTGCCAGCAGTTACCGAGGCGGGAGCTATTACGAGCAGTACTTC. This encodes CASSYRGGSYYEQYF.